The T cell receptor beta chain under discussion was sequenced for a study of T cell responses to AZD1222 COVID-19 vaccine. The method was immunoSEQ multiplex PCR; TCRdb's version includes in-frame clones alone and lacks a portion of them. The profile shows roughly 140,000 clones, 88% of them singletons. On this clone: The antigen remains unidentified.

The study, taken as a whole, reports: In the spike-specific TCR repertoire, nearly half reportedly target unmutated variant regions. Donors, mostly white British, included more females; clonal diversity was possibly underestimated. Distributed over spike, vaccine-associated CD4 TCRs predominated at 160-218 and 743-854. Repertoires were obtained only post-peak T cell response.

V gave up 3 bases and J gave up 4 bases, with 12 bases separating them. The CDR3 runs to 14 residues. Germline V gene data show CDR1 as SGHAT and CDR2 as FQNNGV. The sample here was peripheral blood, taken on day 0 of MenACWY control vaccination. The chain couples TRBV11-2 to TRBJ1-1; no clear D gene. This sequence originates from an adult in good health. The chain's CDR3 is CASSFSGASTEAFF. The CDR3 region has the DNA TGTGCCAGCAGCTTCAGCGGCGCAAGCACTGAAGCTTTCTTT.